The subject of this entry is one T cell receptor (beta chain). Antigen: not known. The data derive from a study of cytomegalovirus exposure and HLA in healthy donors. Overall study results and limits: What was likely a sequencing artifact was a cluster of highly shared sequence variants. Differences between HLA loci emerged in a later analysis of TCR association rates, with DRB1 most and HLA-C fewest. Rare sequences made up most TCRs, while some public TCRs were found in many donors.

The PCR was carried out with 60 Vbeta primers and 13 Jbeta primers. In the source study's methods: Later, roughly 80 million unique TCR beta chains were counted in an analysis, and roughly 11 million of them were shared. Profiled with immunoSEQ multiplex PCR; TCRdb holds only in-frame clones, not every one. V, J and clone size are taken as reported in that table, and D and trimming were inferred from the DNA itself. The sample includes some 150,000 clones, roughly two thirds seen only once; the top ten take approximately 3%. Germline V gene sequence: CDR1 MDHEN, CDR2 SYDVKM. Trimming shortened V by 6 bases and J by 4 bases, and 9 bases separated the two germline ends. This CDR3 region has 12 residues.

The chain couples TRBV28 to TRBJ1-2; D possibly corresponds to TRBD1 (6 bases). This TCR came from a woman in her 30s in good health and CMV-seronegative. Sequenced input: PBMCs. This CDR3 reads CASSGTSYGYTF. In DNA, the CDR3 is TGTGCCAGCAGCGGGACAAGCTATGGCTACACCTTC.